A single sample is the source of the 32 T cell receptor beta chains below, sequenced in a study of response to subunit inactivated influenza vaccine. Via MiXCR, TCRdb re-called the RT-PCR reads, giving one row per CDR3 protein. The sample consists of around 470,000 distinct CDR3 sequences, roughly 7.9% of them appearing once. The material sequenced was PBMCs from blood, taken 23 months after vaccination. Every receptor here comes from a man in his fifties or sixties who received an inactivated influenza vaccine.

This chain joins TRBV5-1 and TRBJ2-1; D might be TRBD2 (6 bases). The CDR3 loop spans 16 amino acids. Germline V lookup: CDR1 SGHRS, CDR2 YFSETQ. V was clipped by 3 bases and J by 4 bases, with 17 bases between them. CDR3 bases: TGCGCCAGCAGCTCCGGGAGCTTTAGTGGGTACAATGAGCAGTTCTTC. It is translated as CASSSGSFSGYNEQFF.

Ten or more counts support this clonotype. The chain employs TRBV6-4 and TRBJ2-3, with unresolved D. Trimming removed 3 bases from V and 3 bases from J, with 7 bases in between. Germline V CDR1 and CDR2: MRHNA, SNTAGT. This CDR3 has 13 amino acids. CDR3 in DNA: TGTGCCAGCAGTGAGAGACTTACAGATACGCAGTATTTT. Protein: CASSERLTDTQYF.

This chain joins TRBV9 and TRBJ2-5; tentatively, D is TRBD1 (7 bases). V dropped 4 bases and J dropped 5 bases, with 18 bases sitting between them. Germline CDR1 reads SGDLS; CDR2 reads YYNGEE. The CDR3 loop spans 15 amino acids. The CDR3 region is CASSTQGGKRETQYF. In nucleotides, the CDR3 is TGTGCCAGCAGCACCCAGGGGGGCAAGAGGGAGACCCAGTACTTC.

In this sample, this clonotype turned up many times. This chain connects TRBV6-2 or TRBV6-3 to TRBJ2-3, with D unclear. The CDR3 is 16 amino acids. The V end lost 0 bases, the J end lost 2 bases, and 12 bases lay between the germline ends. Germline V lookup: CDR1 MNHEY, CDR2 SVGEGT. CDR3 DNA sequence: TGTGCCAGCAGTTACTCGGTCAGAAAAACCACAGATACGCAGTATTTT. It is translated as CASSYSVRKTTDTQYF.

The chain uses TRBV20-1 and TRBJ2-6; D tentatively reads TRBD1 or TRBD2 (5 bases each). CDR3 length: 16 amino acids. CDR1 DFQATT and CDR2 SNEGSKA come from the germline V gene (reference sequence). V gave up 1 base and J gave up 0 bases, with 10 bases separating them. CDR3 amino acids: CSARGGSGSGANVLTF. DNA of the CDR3: TGCAGTGCTAGAGGGGGCAGCGGCTCTGGGGCCAACGTCCTGACTTTC.

This clonotype turned up a few times. The chain links TRBV5-1 to TRBJ2-7; 10 nucleotides match TRBD1. Germline V CDR1 and CDR2: SGHRS, YFSETQ. The CDR3 has 14 residues. Trimming removed 0 bases from V and 5 bases from J; junction bases left unmatched: 2. CDR3: CASSLEDRGNEQYF. For the CDR3, the DNA is TGCGCCAGCAGCTTGGAGGACAGGGGGAACGAGCAGTACTTC.

This clonotype has more than one count but fewer than ten. This chain uses TRBV5-6 with TRBJ1-4, with TRBD1 matching over 9 bases. Trimming at V came to 1 base and at J to 7 bases, leaving 5 bases not matched to a gene. This CDR3 has 15 amino acids. From germline, CDR1 is SGHDT and CDR2 YYEEEE. CDR3 sequence (DNA): TGTGCCAGCAGCTTGTACGGGACAGGGATTGAAAAACTGTTTTTT. This encodes CASSLYGTGIEKLFF.

In its sample, this clonotype was seen many times. The chain joins TRBV14 to TRBJ2-7; TRBD2 matches at 7 bases. Germline V lookup: CDR1 SGHDN, CDR2 FVKESK. The CDR3 totals 13 residues. Germline trimming cut 4 bases from V and 8 bases from J; bases unmatched to any gene: 8. Here the CDR3 DNA reads TGTGCCAGCAGCCTGGGACTACCCTCCAAGCAGTACTTC. Protein sequence: CASSLGLPSKQYF.

This clonotype was observed a few times. V and J are TRBV11-1 and TRBJ2-7; the D is unclear. The ends were cut back, 0 bases at V and 7 bases at J, with 10 bases in the middle. CDR1 and CDR2 (germline): SGHAT, FQDESV (reference sequence). CDR3 length equals 13 residues. In nucleotides, the CDR3 is TGTGCCAGCAGCTTAGCCTACGACCGGGAGCAGTACTTC. This encodes CASSLAYDREQYF.

The table lists this clonotype with a few counts. This sequence joins TRBV5-1 and TRBJ1-6; TRBD1 matches at 10 bases. Per the germline V gene, CDR1 is SGHRS and CDR2 is YFSETQ. The ends lost 4 bases at V and 10 bases at J; junction bases unmatched: 8. CDR3 size: 15 residues. The CDR3 nucleotides read TGCGCCAGCAGCGTCCGGGACAGGGGAGGGTCACCCCTCCACTTT. Translation gives CASSVRDRGGSPLHF.

As to this clonotype: A much bigger clone sits one base away, suggesting this may be a read error. The CDR3: CASSNKRGGYKEQFF. The DNA of the CDR3 is TGTGCCAGCAGTAACAAGCGGGGGGGGTACAAAGAGCAGTTCTTC. The J gene is TRBJ2-1, the V gene TRBV5-6, with 10 bases that match TRBD2. CDR1 and CDR2 (germline): SGHDT, YYEEEE. CDR3 length equals 15 residues.

This clonotype was detected a few times. The J gene is TRBJ1-1, the V gene TRBV18; the D gene is possibly TRBD1 (6 bases). Trimming took off 3 bases at V and 5 bases at J, with 13 bases between the two ends. Germline assignment: CDR1 KGHSH and CDR2 LQKENI. CDR3 length equals 14 residues. CDR3 in DNA: TGTGCCAGCTCACCCCCGGGGGGGCGGACTGAAGCTTTCTTT. Its protein is CASSPPGGRTEAFF.

Many counts were recorded for this clonotype. This rearrangement joins TRBV19 to TRBJ1-1; D gene unclear. Trimming removed 5 bases from V and 1 base from J, with 8 bases in between. This CDR3 has 13 residues. Germline V gives CDR1 LNHDA, CDR2 SQIVND (reference sequence). CDR3 DNA sequence: TGTGCCAGTAGTTTCACCACGAACACTGAAGCTTTCTTT. It codes for CASSFTTNTEAFF.

This clonotype was seen more than once but under ten times. The rearrangement links TRBV7-2 to TRBJ2-5; TRBD2 matches at 8 bases. Per the germline V gene, CDR1 is SGHTA and CDR2 is FQGNSA. With V trimmed by 2 bases and J by 5 bases, 19 bases remained unmatched. This CDR3 comprises 19 residues. The CDR3 sequence: CASSLTVVRGRGGRETQYF. The CDR3 coding sequence is TGTGCCAGCAGCTTAACGGTTGTCAGGGGTCGGGGGGGCCGGGAGACCCAGTACTTC.

This chain joins TRBV28 and TRBJ1-2, with D hard to call. The CDR3 runs to 14 residues. With 3 bases removed from V and 8 bases from J, the gap between germline ends came to 16 bases. From germline, CDR1 is MDHEN and CDR2 SYDVKM. The CDR3 protein is CASSFHNGRVGYTF. DNA for the CDR3: TGTGCCAGCAGTTTCCATAACGGACGGGTGGGCTACACCTTC.

This chain joins TRBV9 and TRBJ1-3; D not resolved. The length of the CDR3 is 15 residues. Trimming left V 0 bases short and J 0 bases short, with 7 bases between. Germline V lookup: CDR1 SGDLS, CDR2 YYNGEE. The CDR3 region is CASSVATPSGNTIYF. The CDR3 DNA reads TGTGCCAGCAGCGTAGCTACACCCTCTGGAAACACCATATATTTT.

This clonotype was counted ten times or more. The genes are TRBV6-1 and TRBJ2-1; TRBD1 or TRBD2 may be the D gene (5 bases each). CDR3 length: 13 amino acids. From germline, CDR1 is MNHNS and CDR2 SASEGT. V lost 6 bases to trimming and J lost 9 bases, with 15 bases between them. Written as DNA, the CDR3 is TGTGCCAGCAGGGAGTCCCTTGGGGGTGAGCAGTTCTTC. Its protein is CASRESLGGEQFF.

This chain connects TRBV12-3 or TRBV12-4 to TRBJ2-7, with D possibly matching TRBD1 (8 bases). Trimming stripped 7 bases from V and 5 bases from J, with 18 bases between. The CDR3 consists of 14 residues. The CDR3 coding sequence is TGTGCCAGCACCTTACAGGGGGGGCCCCACGAGCAGTACTTC. Translating it yields CASTLQGGPHEQYF.

Many counts were recorded for this clonotype. This rearrangement joins TRBV9 to TRBJ1-5; D is perhaps TRBD1 (5 bases). Per the germline V gene, CDR1 is SGDLS and CDR2 is YYNGEE. This CDR3 has 15 amino acids. V lost 4 bases, J lost 4 bases, and 15 bases lay in between. The DNA for the CDR3 is TGTGCCAGCAGCTCCGGGGGGGAGGCAAATCAGCCCCAGCATTTT. Protein product: CASSSGGEANQPQHF.

The chain uses TRBV5-5 and TRBJ1-1; TRBD1 might be the D (6 bases). The CDR3 loop spans 14 amino acids. V gave up 4 bases and J gave up 1 base, with 11 bases separating them. CDR1 and CDR2 (germline): SGHKS, YYEKEE (reference sequence). Here the CDR3 DNA reads TGTGCCAGCAGCCTGGGACATGCGAACACTGAAGCTTTCTTT. Protein: CASSLGHANTEAFF.

The gene calls are TRBV6-2 or TRBV6-3 and TRBJ2-2; D gene unclear. CDR1 and CDR2 from the germline V gene are MNHEY and SVGEGT. V shed 2 bases and J shed 2 bases, with 6 bases lying between them. The CDR3 is 14 amino acids. The CDR3 reads CASSYPLNTGELFF. The CDR3 coding sequence is TGTGCCAGCAGTTACCCACTTAACACCGGGGAGCTGTTTTTT.

The rearrangement joins TRBV5-1 to TRBJ1-2; 9 positions match TRBD1. Trimming cost V 2 bases and J 8 bases; bases outside gene matches: 10. There are 15 residues in the CDR3. Germline V gives CDR1 SGHRS, CDR2 YFSETQ. This CDR3 is CASSFTHGQGTGYTF. CDR3 nucleotides: TGCGCCAGCAGCTTCACCCATGGACAGGGGACCGGCTACACCTTC.

The chain has TRBV5-1 and TRBJ1-4, with no clear D. Germline lookup yields CDR1 SGHRS and CDR2 YFSETQ. The germline V and J ends were trimmed by 0 bases and 3 bases, with 12 bases remaining between them. The CDR3 consists of 16 residues. CDR3 residues: CASSLALGSSNEKLFF. The CDR3 nucleotides are TGCGCCAGCAGCTTGGCCCTCGGCAGCTCTAATGAAAAACTGTTTTTT.

There are a few counts of this clonotype. The gene calls are TRBV7-2 and TRBJ2-3, with 11 nucleotides matching TRBD2. The germline CDR1 and CDR2 sequences are SGHTA and FQGNSA. Unmatched junction bases numbered 8, after V lost 5 bases and J lost 7 bases. This CDR3 has 15 amino acids. Here the CDR3 DNA reads TGTGCCAGCAGCACAACCGGGACTAGCGGCAATACGCAGTATTTT. The encoded protein is CASSTTGTSGNTQYF. The variable domain in full, completed from reference TRBV7-2 and TRBJ2-3, reads GAGVSQSPSNKVTEKGKDVELRCDPISGHTALYWYRQSLGQGLEFLIYFQGNSAPDKSGLPSDRFSAERTGGSVSTLTIQRTQQEDSAVYLCASSTTGTSGNTQYFGPGTRLTVL.

This clonotype was observed at least ten times. The chain uses TRBV12-3 or TRBV12-4 and TRBJ1-1; TRBD1 agrees at 9 bases. This CDR3 comprises 13 residues. V gave up 5 bases and J gave up 5 bases; unmatched junction bases: 3. This CDR3 is CASSGTGWTEAFF. DNA for the CDR3: TGTGCCAGCAGTGGGACAGGGTGGACTGAAGCTTTCTTT.

There are many counts of this clonotype. This chain connects TRBV18 to TRBJ2-6, with TRBD2 identical over 10 bases. This CDR3 is built from 20 residues. CDR1 and CDR2 from the germline V gene are KGHSH and LQKENI. The junction had 10 bases not matched to a gene; V was cut back by 2 bases and J by 0 bases. The CDR3 is CASSPSIAGGIRSGANVLTF. CDR3 bases: TGTGCCAGCTCACCATCGATAGCGGGGGGAATCCGCTCTGGGGCCAACGTCCTGACTTTC.

This clonotype appeared a few times. J is TRBJ2-1 and V is TRBV11-3, with D possibly being TRBD2 (5 bases). This CDR3 has 13 amino acids. The germline V gene has CDR1 SGHNT and CDR2 YENEEA. V gave up 4 bases and J gave up 6 bases, with 10 bases separating them. The CDR3 nucleotides are TGTGCCAGCAGCTCTACGGGATTCAATGAGCAGTTCTTC. Its protein product is CASSSTGFNEQFF.

This clonotype was found a few times. The chain has TRBV5-1 and TRBJ2-5; 10 bases align to TRBD1. Germline loops: CDR1 SGHRS, CDR2 YFSETQ. The length of the CDR3 is 16 residues. After removal of 3 bases from V and 4 bases from J, the junction contained 9 bases not matched to a gene. The CDR3, as DNA: TGCGCCAGCAGCTCGGCTGACAGGGGGCGTGGAGAGACCCAGTACTTC. Protein product: CASSSADRGRGETQYF.

The CDR3 loop is CSVAGDQETQYF. In DNA, the CDR3 is TGCAGTGTAGCGGGGGACCAAGAGACCCAGTACTTC. The genes are TRBV20-1 and TRBJ2-5; the match to TRBD2 covers 9 bases. With 7 bases clipped from V and 0 bases from J, the junction kept 0 bases outside the gene matches. Germline assignment: CDR1 DFQATT and CDR2 SNEGSKA (reference sequence). This CDR3 has 12 residues.

This clonotype was counted once. A much larger clonotype is one base distant, so this may be a read error. V and J are TRBV12-3 or TRBV12-4 and TRBJ1-1; TRBD1 agrees at 9 bases. The CDR3 contains 13 residues. Written as DNA, the CDR3 is TGTGCCAGCAGACCACAGGGGGCCGGTGAAGCTCTCTTT. It specifies CASRPQGAGEALF.

This clonotype came up a few times. The V gene is TRBV5-1, the J gene TRBJ2-7; 7 nucleotides match TRBD1. The V gene's germline CDR1 is SGHRS and CDR2 YFSETQ. The CDR3 is 15 amino acids. With V trimmed by 1 base and J by 6 bases, 10 bases remained unmatched. CDR3 sequence: CASSLRSAGGSEQYF. DNA of the CDR3: TGCGCCAGCAGCTTGAGGTCGGCAGGGGGAAGCGAGCAGTACTTC. The full variable domain, rest sourced from reference TRBV5-1 and TRBJ2-7, is KAGVTQTPRYLIKTRGQQVTLSCSPISGHRSVSWYQQTPGQGLQFLFEYFSETQRNKGNFPGRFSGRQFSNSRSEMNVSTLELGDSALYLCASSLRSAGGSEQYFGPGTRLTVT.

This clonotype turned up a few times. Here the CDR3 DNA reads TGTGCCAGCAGCTATCGACGGGAGGCAGATACGCAGTATTTT. Translating it yields CASSYRREADTQYF. V gene TRBV14 combines with J gene TRBJ2-3; 7 positions match TRBD2. V gave up 5 bases and J gave up 4 bases; unmatched junction bases: 6. The V gene's germline CDR1 is SGHDN and CDR2 FVKESK. The CDR3 consists of 14 residues.